These 19 T cell receptor beta chains were all obtained from the same sample, sequenced in a study of OX40 agonist ivuxolimab in advanced cancers. This table comes from immunoSEQ multiplex PCR, and its TCRdb copy is limited to in-frame clones, with some not included. Of about 26,000 clones listed, roughly three quarters are singletons. Sample: CD4+ or CD8+ T cells sorted from blood, taken in a trial of the OX40 agonist ivuxolimab. The receptors originated from an adult with an advanced solid tumor such as melanoma, head and neck, liver or kidney cancer.

V and J are TRBV9 and TRBJ1-1; 10 nucleotides match TRBD1. The CDR3 loop spans 15 amino acids. Germline V lookup: CDR1 SGDLS, CDR2 YYNGEE. The V and J ends lost 4 bases and 4 bases, in that order; junction bases with no gene match: 7. CDR3: CASSPQTGGVTEAFF. As DNA, the CDR3 is TGTGCCAGCAGCCCCCAGACAGGGGGCGTCACTGAAGCTTTCTTT. The variable domain in full, completed from reference TRBV9 and TRBJ1-1, reads DSGVTQTPKHLITATGQRVTLRCSPRSGDLSVYWYQQSLDQGLQFLIQYYNGEERAKGNILERFSAQQFPDLHSELNLSSLELGDSALYFCASSPQTGGVTEAFFGQGTRLTVV.

This clone has a handful of counts. CDR3: CASSDSGGRGTDTQYF. The CDR3 region has the DNA TGTGCCAGCAGTGACTCTGGCGGGAGGGGCACAGATACGCAGTATTTT. This sequence joins TRBV6-4 and TRBJ2-3; 9 bases are a match to TRBD2. The CDR3 contains 16 residues. CDR1 is MRHNA and CDR2 is SNTAGT in the germline V gene. J was trimmed by 1 base and V by 0 bases; bases with no gene match: 2.

J is TRBJ2-5 and V is TRBV19; TRBD1 agrees at 7 bases. The assigned J gene may be wrong: the sequence end matches TRBJ2-7 better. CDR3 size: 14 residues. The germline V gene encodes CDR1 LNHDA and CDR2 SQIVND (reference sequence). The CDR3 spells CASSIGTGMYEQYF. CDR3 nucleotide sequence: TGTGCCAGTAGTATAGGGACAGGAATGTACGAGCAGTACTTC.

The chain joins TRBV10-2 to TRBJ1-2; D is unclear. CDR3 length: 19 residues. Germline values: CDR1 WSHSY, CDR2 SAAADI. V gave up 3 bases and J gave up 4 bases, with 27 bases separating them. CDR3 coding DNA: TGCGCCAGCAGTGAAAGATGGCAGCAAGACCCCTCTACTTTCTATGGCTACACCTTC. Translation: CASSERWQQDPSTFYGYTF.

This chain joins TRBV4-1 and TRBJ2-7, with 11 bases lining up with TRBD2. Germline loops: CDR1 MGHRA, CDR2 YSYEKL. The CDR3 is 16 amino acids. Germline trimming cut 0 bases from V and 3 bases from J; bases unmatched to any gene: 4. In DNA form, the CDR3 reads TGCGCCAGCAGCCAAGAAGGAACTAGCGGGGGCTACGAGCAGTACTTC. The encoded protein is CASSQEGTSGGYEQYF.

V usage is TRBV6-1 and J usage is TRBJ2-1; TRBD1 matches at 8 bases. The CDR3 has 15 amino acids. Germline-derived CDR1 and CDR2 are MNHNS and SASEGT. With 5 bases clipped from V and 7 bases from J, the junction kept 10 bases outside the gene matches. CDR3 region: CASSTTGGDSNEQFF. CDR3 sequence (DNA): TGTGCCAGCAGTACTACAGGGGGAGATTCGAATGAGCAGTTCTTC.

This chain uses TRBV7-9 with TRBJ1-6; 7 bases are a match to TRBD1. This CDR3 is 16 amino acids long. V gave up 6 bases and J gave up 8 bases; unmatched junction bases: 13. Per the germline V gene, CDR1 is SEHNR and CDR2 is FQNEAQ (reference sequence). The CDR3 is CASSSERQGKDSPLHF. Written as DNA, the CDR3 is TGTGCCAGCAGTTCAGAAAGACAGGGAAAAGATTCACCCCTCCACTTT.

The genes are TRBV19 and TRBJ2-3; D possibly corresponds to TRBD1 (7 bases). Looked up from germline, CDR1 is LNHDA and CDR2 is SQIVND (reference sequence). Trimming removed 1 base from V and 6 bases from J, with 11 bases in between. This CDR3 is built from 14 residues. The CDR3 nucleotides read TGTGCCAGTAGTATAGGCCCAGGGGGGGATACGCAGTATTTT. Translated: CASSIGPGGDTQYF.

This chain connects TRBV4-3 to TRBJ1-1, with D unclear. Germline CDR1 and CDR2: LGHNA and YSLEER. The CDR3 extends over 14 amino acids. Trimming took off 1 base at V and 0 bases at J, with 6 bases between the two ends. The CDR3 is CASSQGHMNTEAFF. The CDR3 DNA is TGCGCCAGCAGCCAAGGACACATGAACACTGAAGCTTTCTTT.

V and J are TRBV19 and TRBJ2-1; TRBD2 aligns across 9 bases. The CDR3 totals 15 residues. Germline V gene lookup returns CDR1 LNHDA and CDR2 SQIVND (reference sequence). The V gene end was trimmed by 1 base and the J gene end by 3 bases; junction bases not matched to a gene: 1. CDR3 residues: CASSIASGIYNEQFF. Here the CDR3 DNA reads TGTGCCAGTAGTATAGCTAGCGGGATCTACAATGAGCAGTTCTTC.

Of note for this clone: An end of the junction differs from the germline gene, which may be a read error. V and J are TRBV4-2 and TRBJ2-5; D remains unclear. This CDR3 comprises 10 residues. Per germline, CDR1 LGHNA and CDR2 YNFKEQ. For the CDR3, the DNA is TGTGCCAGCAGCATCCAGACAAAGCACTTC. Amino acid sequence: CASSIQTKHF.

The chain joins TRBV25-1 to TRBJ2-4, with a tentative D call TRBD2 (6 bases). This CDR3 region has 14 residues. Trimming cost V 5 bases and J 2 bases, with 10 bases left between them. CDR1 is MGHDK, CDR2 SYGVNS, per germline. The CDR3 DNA sequence: TGTGCCAGCAGTTCCGGGGGTCCCAAAAACATTCAGTACTTC. Translation: CASSSGGPKNIQYF.

This clone was seen more than once but under ten times. The rearrangement joins TRBV7-8 to TRBJ2-1; D unresolved. CDR1 SGHVS and CDR2 FQNEAQ come from the germline V gene. The CDR3 has 12 residues. With 1 base removed from V and 11 bases from J, the gap between germline ends came to 9 bases. DNA for the CDR3: TGTGCCAGCAGCTTAGAGGTTGGCAAGCAGTTCTTC. Protein product: CASSLEVGKQFF.

This clone was counted only a few times. The chain has TRBV14 and TRBJ2-2; D is unclear. The CDR3 is made up of 18 amino acids. Germline lookup yields CDR1 SGHDN and CDR2 FVKESK. Trimming cost V 4 bases and J 2 bases, with 20 bases left between them. The CDR3 protein is CASSLFFDKTSNTGELFF. The DNA for the CDR3 is TGTGCCAGCAGCCTATTCTTCGACAAAACCTCCAACACCGGGGAGCTGTTTTTT.

V is TRBV4-2 and J is TRBJ2-3, with 7 bases fitting TRBD2. The germline gives CDR1 LGHNA, CDR2 YNFKEQ. The CDR3 length is 15 residues. V gave up 4 bases and J gave up 3 bases; unmatched junction bases: 7. The CDR3 DNA follows: TGTGCCAGCAGCCCCACCAAACTAGCGACAGATACGCAGTATTTT. Protein product: CASSPTKLATDTQYF.

This clone appeared many times. V and J are TRBV6-6 and TRBJ2-2, with D perhaps being TRBD1 or TRBD2 (5 bases each). The V gene's germline CDR1 is MNHNY and CDR2 SVGAGI (reference sequence). The CDR3 extends over 14 amino acids. V was clipped by 0 bases and J by 8 bases, with 10 bases between them. The CDR3 here is CASSYSMGVGELFF. The CDR3 DNA follows: TGTGCCAGCAGTTACTCGATGGGGGTGGGGGAGCTGTTTTTT.

This chain uses TRBV28 with TRBJ2-7; 10 positions agree with TRBD2. Germline-derived CDR1 and CDR2 are MDHEN and SYDVKM. CDR3 size: 18 residues. With 2 bases clipped from V and 3 bases from J, the junction kept 13 bases outside the gene matches. CDR3 sequence: CASSLGLAGDPRDYEQYF. CDR3 bases: TGTGCCAGCAGTTTAGGGCTAGCGGGAGACCCCCGGGACTACGAGCAGTACTTC.

The V gene is TRBV29-1, the J gene TRBJ2-5, with D hard to call. Gene TRBJ2-7 matches the end of the DNA better, so the J call may be wrong. The CDR3 runs 14 residues. In germline, CDR1 is SQVTM, CDR2 ANQGSEA. This CDR3 reads CSVEDVGSSYEQYF. In DNA, the CDR3 is TGCAGCGTTGAAGACGTCGGATCGTCCTACGAGCAGTACTTC.

This clone qualifies as medium-sized. The rearrangement uses TRBV29-1 and TRBJ1-1, with a possible D match to TRBD1 (6 bases). CDR1 SQVTM and CDR2 ANQGSEA come from the germline V gene. CDR3 size: 12 residues. V lost 6 bases and J lost 11, with 19 bases in between. The CDR3 loop reads CSVHQGPPEAFF. CDR3 bases: TGCAGCGTCCATCAGGGGCCCCCGGAGGCTTTCTTT.